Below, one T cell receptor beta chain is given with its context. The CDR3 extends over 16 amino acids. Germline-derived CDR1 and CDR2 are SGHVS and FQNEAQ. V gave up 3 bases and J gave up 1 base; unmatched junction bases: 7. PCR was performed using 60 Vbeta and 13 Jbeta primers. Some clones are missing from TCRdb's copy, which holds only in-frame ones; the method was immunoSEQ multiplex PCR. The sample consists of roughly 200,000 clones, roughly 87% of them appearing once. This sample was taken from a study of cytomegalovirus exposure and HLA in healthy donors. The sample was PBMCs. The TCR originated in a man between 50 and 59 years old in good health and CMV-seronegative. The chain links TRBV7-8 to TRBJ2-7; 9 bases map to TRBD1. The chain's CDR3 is CASSFSKDRGSYEQYF. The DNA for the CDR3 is TGTGCCAGCAGCTTTTCCAAGGACAGGGGTTCCTACGAGCAGTACTTC. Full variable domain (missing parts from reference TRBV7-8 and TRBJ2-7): GAGVSQSPRYKVAKRGQDVALRCDPISGHVSLFWYQQALGQGPEFLTYFQNEAQLDKSGLPSDRFFAERPEGSVSTLKIQRTQQEDSAVYLCASSFSKDRGSYEQYFGPGTRLTVT.